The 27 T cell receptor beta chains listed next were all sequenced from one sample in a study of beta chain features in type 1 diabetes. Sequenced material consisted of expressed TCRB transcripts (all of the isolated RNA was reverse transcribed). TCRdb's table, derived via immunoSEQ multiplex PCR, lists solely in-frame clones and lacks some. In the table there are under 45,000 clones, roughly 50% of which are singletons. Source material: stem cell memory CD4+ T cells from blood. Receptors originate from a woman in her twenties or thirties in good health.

CDR3 nucleotides: TGTGCCAGCAGCCCGCGTTCTGCGGGAACGGGAGCCAAAAACATTCAGTACTTC. As protein: CASSPRSAGTGAKNIQYF. The J gene is TRBJ2-4, the V gene TRBV7-2; tentative D call: TRBD2 (6 bases). The CDR3 sequence is 18 residues long. In germline, CDR1 is SGHTA, CDR2 FQGNSA. Trimming shortened V by 5 bases and J by 0 bases, and 20 bases separated the two germline ends. Filled out from reference TRBV7-2 and TRBJ2-4, the complete variable domain reads GAGVSQSPSNKVTEKGKDVELRCDPISGHTALYWYRQSLGQGLEFLIYFQGNSAPDKSGLPSDRFSAERTGGSVSTLTIQRTQQEDSAVYLCASSPRSAGTGAKNIQYFGAGTRLSVL.

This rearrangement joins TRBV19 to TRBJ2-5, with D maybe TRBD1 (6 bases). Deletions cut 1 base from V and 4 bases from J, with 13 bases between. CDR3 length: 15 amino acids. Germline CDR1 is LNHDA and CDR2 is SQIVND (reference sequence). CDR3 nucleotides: TGTGCCAGTAGTATAGGCAAAGGGGGTAGAGAGACCCAGTACTTC. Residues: CASSIGKGGRETQYF. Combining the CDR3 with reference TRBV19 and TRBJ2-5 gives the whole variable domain DGGITQSPKYLFRKEGQNVTLSCEQNLNHDAMYWYRQDPGQGLRLIYYSQIVNDFQKGDIAEGYSVSREKKESFPLTVTSAQKNPTAFYLCASSIGKGGRETQYFGPGTRLLVL.

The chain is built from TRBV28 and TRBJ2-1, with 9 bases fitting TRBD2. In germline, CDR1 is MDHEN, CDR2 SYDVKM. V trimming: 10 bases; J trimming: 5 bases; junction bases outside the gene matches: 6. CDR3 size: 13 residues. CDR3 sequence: CATYLAGNNEQFF. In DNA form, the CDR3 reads TGTGCCACCTACCTAGCGGGAAACAATGAGCAGTTCTTC.

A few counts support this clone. In DNA, the CDR3 is TGTGCCAGCAGTTACTCCGGCGGGAGCACAGATACGCAGTATTTT. Translated: CASSYSGGSTDTQYF. The chain is built from TRBV6-6 and TRBJ2-3; perhaps TRBD2 as D (5 bases). From germline, CDR1 is MNHNY and CDR2 SVGAGI (reference sequence). This CDR3 contains 15 residues. The germline V and J ends were trimmed by 0 bases and 0 bases, with 7 bases remaining between them.

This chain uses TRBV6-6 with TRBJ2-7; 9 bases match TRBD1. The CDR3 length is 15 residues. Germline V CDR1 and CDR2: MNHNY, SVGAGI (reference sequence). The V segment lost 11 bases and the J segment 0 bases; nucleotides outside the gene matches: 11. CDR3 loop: CAHSLQGAFSYEQYF. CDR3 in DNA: TGTGCCCACAGTCTACAGGGGGCCTTCTCCTACGAGCAGTACTTC.

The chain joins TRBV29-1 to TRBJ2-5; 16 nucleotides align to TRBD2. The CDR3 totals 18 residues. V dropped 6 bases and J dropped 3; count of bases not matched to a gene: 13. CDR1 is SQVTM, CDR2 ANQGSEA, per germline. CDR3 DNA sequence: TGCAGCGTGGAGGGACTAGCGGGAGGGGTGGGAATTAAAGAGACCCAGTACTTC. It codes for CSVEGLAGGVGIKETQYF.

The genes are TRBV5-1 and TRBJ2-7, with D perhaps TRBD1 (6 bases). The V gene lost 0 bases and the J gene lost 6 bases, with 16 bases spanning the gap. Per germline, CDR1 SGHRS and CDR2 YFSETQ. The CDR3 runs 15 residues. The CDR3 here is CASSLGQAFSGEQYF. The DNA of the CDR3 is TGCGCCAGCAGCTTGGGACAGGCCTTCTCGGGCGAGCAGTACTTC. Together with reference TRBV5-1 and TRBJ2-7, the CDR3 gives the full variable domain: KAGVTQTPRYLIKTRGQQVTLSCSPISGHRSVSWYQQTPGQGLQFLFEYFSETQRNKGNFPGRFSGRQFSNSRSEMNVSTLELGDSALYLCASSLGQAFSGEQYFGPGTRLTVT.

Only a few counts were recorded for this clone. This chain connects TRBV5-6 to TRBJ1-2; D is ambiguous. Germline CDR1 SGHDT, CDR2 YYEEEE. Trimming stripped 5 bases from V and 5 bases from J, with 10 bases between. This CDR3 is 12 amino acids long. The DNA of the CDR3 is TGTGCCAGCAGTATCCCCTTTTATGGCTACACCTTC. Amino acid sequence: CASSIPFYGYTF.

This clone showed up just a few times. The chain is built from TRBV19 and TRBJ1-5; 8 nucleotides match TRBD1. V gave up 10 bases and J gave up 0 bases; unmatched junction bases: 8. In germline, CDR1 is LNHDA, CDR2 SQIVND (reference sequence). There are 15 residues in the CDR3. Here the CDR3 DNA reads TGTGCCACTCGGGACAGGACCTATAGCAATCAGCCCCAGCATTTT. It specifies CATRDRTYSNQPQHF. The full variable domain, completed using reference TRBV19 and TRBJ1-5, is DGGITQSPKYLFRKEGQNVTLSCEQNLNHDAMYWYRQDPGQGLRLIYYSQIVNDFQKGDIAEGYSVSREKKESFPLTVTSAQKNPTAFYLCATRDRTYSNQPQHFGDGTRLSIL.

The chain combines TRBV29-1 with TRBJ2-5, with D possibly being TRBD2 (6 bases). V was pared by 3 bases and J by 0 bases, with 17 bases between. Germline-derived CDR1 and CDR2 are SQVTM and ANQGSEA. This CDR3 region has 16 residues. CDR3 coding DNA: TGCAGCGTTGATGGAGCGGGTGGGTCGTACCAAGAGACCCAGTACTTC. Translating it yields CSVDGAGGSYQETQYF.

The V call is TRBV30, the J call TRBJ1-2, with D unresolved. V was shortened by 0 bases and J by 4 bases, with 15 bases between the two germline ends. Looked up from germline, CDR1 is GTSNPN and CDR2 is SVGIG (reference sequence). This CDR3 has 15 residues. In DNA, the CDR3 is TGTGCCTGGAGTGTACAAAGAGGAGGCGTCTATGGCTACACCTTC. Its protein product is CAWSVQRGGVYGYTF.

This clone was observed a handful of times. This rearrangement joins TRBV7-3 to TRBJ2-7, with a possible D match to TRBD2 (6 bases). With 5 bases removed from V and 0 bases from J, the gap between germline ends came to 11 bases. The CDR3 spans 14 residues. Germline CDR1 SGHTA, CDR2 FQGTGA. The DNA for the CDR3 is TGTGCCAGCAGCCCAGGGCGGGGCTCCTACGAGCAGTACTTC. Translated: CASSPGRGSYEQYF.

CDR3 region: CASKSGAQNTEAFF. In DNA, the CDR3 is TGTGCCAGTAAATCAGGGGCGCAGAACACTGAAGCTTTCTTT. The genes are TRBV19 and TRBJ1-1; TRBD1 is a possible D gene (6 bases). Deletions cut 7 bases from V and 1 base from J, with 13 bases between. The CDR3 runs 14 residues. The germline CDR1 and CDR2 sequences are LNHDA and SQIVND (reference sequence).

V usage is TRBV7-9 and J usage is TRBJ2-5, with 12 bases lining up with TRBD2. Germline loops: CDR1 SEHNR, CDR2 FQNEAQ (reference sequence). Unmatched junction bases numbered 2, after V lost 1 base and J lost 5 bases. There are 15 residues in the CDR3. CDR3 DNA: TGTGCCAGCAGCTTAGGGACTAGCGGGGTGGAGACCCAGTACTTC. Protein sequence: CASSLGTSGVETQYF.

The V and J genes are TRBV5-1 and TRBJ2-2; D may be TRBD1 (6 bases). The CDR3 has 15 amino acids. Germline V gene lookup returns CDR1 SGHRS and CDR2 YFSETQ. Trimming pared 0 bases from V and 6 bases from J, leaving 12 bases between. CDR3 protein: CASSLAYREAGELFF. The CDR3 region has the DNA TGCGCCAGCAGCTTGGCCTACAGGGAAGCCGGGGAGCTGTTTTTT.

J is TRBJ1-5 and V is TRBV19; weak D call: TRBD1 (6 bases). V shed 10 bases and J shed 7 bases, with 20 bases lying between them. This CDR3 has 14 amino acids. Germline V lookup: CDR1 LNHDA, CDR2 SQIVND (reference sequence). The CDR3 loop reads CAISGRGFEQPQHF. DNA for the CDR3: TGTGCCATCTCCGGAAGGGGGTTTGAGCAGCCCCAGCATTTT.

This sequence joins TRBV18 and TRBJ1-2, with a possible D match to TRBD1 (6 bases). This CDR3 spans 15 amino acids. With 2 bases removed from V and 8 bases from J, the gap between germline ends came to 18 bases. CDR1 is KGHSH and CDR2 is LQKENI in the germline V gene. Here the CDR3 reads CASSPTVEGGDGYTF. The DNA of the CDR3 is TGTGCCAGCTCACCAACGGTCGAGGGGGGGGACGGCTACACCTTC.

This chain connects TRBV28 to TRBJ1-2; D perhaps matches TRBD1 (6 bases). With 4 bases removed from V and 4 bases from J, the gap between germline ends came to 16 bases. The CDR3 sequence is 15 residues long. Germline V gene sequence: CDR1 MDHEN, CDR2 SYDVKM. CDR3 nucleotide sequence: TGTGCCAGCAGTTCTCCCTTAGGGGGTACCTATGGCTACACCTTC. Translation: CASSSPLGGTYGYTF.

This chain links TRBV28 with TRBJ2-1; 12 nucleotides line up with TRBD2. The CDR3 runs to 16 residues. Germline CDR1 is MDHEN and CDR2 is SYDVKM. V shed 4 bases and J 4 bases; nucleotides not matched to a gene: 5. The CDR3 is CASSSRTSGDYNEQFF. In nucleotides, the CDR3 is TGTGCCAGCAGTTCTAGGACTAGCGGGGATTACAATGAGCAGTTCTTC.

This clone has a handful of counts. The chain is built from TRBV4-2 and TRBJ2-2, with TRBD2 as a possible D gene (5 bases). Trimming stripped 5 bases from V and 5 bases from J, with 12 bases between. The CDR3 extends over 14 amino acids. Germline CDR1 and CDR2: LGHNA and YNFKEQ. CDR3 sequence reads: CASSFSGSTGELFF. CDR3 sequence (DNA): TGTGCCAGCAGCTTCTCGGGATCTACCGGGGAGCTGTTTTTT.

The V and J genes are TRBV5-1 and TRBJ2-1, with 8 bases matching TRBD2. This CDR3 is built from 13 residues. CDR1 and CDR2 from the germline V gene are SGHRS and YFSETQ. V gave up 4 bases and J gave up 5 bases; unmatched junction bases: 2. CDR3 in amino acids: CASSPGGHNEQFF. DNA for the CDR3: TGCGCCAGCAGCCCGGGAGGGCACAATGAGCAGTTCTTC.

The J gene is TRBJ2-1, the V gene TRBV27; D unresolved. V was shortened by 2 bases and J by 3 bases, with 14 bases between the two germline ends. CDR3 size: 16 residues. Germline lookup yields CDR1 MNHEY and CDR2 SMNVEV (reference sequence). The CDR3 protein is CASSLGVTTIYNEQFF. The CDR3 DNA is TGTGCCAGCAGTTTAGGCGTTACTACCATCTACAATGAGCAGTTCTTC.

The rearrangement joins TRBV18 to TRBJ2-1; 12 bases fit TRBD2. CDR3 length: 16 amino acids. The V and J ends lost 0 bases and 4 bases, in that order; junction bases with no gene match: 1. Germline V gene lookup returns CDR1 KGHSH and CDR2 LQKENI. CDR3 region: CASSPPGTSGYNEQFF. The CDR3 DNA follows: TGTGCCAGCTCACCACCTGGGACTAGCGGGTACAATGAGCAGTTCTTC.

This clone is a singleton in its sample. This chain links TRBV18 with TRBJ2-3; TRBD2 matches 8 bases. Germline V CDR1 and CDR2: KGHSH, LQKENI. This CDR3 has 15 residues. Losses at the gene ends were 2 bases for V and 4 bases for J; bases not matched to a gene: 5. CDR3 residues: CASSPERELPDTQYF. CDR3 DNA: TGTGCCAGCTCACCAGAGCGGGAGTTGCCAGATACGCAGTATTTT.

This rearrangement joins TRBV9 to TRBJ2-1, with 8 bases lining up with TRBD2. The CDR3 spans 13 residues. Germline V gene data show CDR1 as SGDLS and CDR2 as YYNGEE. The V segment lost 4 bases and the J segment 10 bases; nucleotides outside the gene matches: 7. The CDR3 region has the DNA TGTGCCAGCAGCACTAGCGGCTTTAAGGAGCAGTTCTTC. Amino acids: CASSTSGFKEQFF.

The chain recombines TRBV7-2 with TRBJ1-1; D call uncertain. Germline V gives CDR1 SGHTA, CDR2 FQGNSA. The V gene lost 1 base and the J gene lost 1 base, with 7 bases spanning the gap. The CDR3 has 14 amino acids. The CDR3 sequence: CASSLGGSNTEAFF. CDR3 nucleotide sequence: TGTGCCAGCAGCTTAGGCGGGTCGAACACTGAAGCTTTCTTT.

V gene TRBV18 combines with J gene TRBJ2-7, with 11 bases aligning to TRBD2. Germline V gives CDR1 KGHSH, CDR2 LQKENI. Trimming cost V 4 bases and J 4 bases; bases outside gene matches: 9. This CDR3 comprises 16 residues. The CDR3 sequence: CASSLLLAGVSYEQYF. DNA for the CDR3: TGTGCCAGCTCACTCTTACTAGCGGGAGTTTCATACGAGCAGTACTTC. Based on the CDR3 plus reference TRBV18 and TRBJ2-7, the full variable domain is NAGVMQNPRHLVRRRGQEARLRCSPMKGHSHVYWYRQLPEEGLKFMVYLQKENIIDESGMPKERFSAEFPKEGPSILRIQQVVRGDSAAYFCASSLLLAGVSYEQYFGPGTRLTVT.